The rows below give T cell receptor beta chains drawn from one sample of a study of beta chain features in type 1 diabetes. Sequencing was performed with immunoSEQ multiplex PCR; in TCRdb, only in-frame clones are kept and a portion is missing. The sample holds 300,000 to 400,000 clones, 11% seen once. Sequencing input: naive CD4+ T cells from blood. Receptor source: a woman aged 25 to 39 in good health. The CDR3 runs from the conserved cysteine through the conserved F or W. A D gene is named only where the DNA matches it firmly. Some rows have no size entry. The others give once, few or many, or a class for an expanded clone.

v_call	j_call	d_call	clone_size	cdr3_nt	cdr3_aa
TRBV5-6	TRBJ2-5	TRBD1	few	TGTGCCAGCAGCTCACAGGGGGCAGAGACCCAGTACTTC	CASSSQGAETQYF
TRBV29-1	TRBJ2-1	TRBD1	-	TGCAGCGTTGAGGGACAGAACTACAATGAGCAGTTCTTC	CSVEGQNYNEQFF
TRBV6-6	TRBJ2-7	TRBD1	-	TGTGCCAGCTCCGTCCTGGGACAGGGAGTAGGCGAGCAGTACTTC	CASSVLGQGVGEQYF
TRBV28	TRBJ2-6	-	few	TGTGCCAGCCAGCCACAAGGGGGCTCTGGGGCCAACGTCCTGACTTTC	CASQPQGGSGANVLTF
TRBV6-4	TRBJ2-3	TRBD2	-	TGTGCCAGCAGCCTAACGACTAGCGGGAGAGATATTACAGATACGCAGTATTTT	CASSLTTSGRDITDTQYF
TRBV18	TRBJ2-7	-	few	TGTGCCAGCTCACCATTGGGCAGGGGGGCCAACGAGCAGTACTTC	CASSPLGRGANEQYF
TRBV5-4	TRBJ2-1	TRBD1	-	TGTGCCAGCAGCCGGACAGGGGGCTACAATGAGCAGTTCTTC	CASSRTGGYNEQFF
TRBV29-1	TRBJ2-7	-	-	TGCAGCGGAGGGTGGGGAGCGGGCGGATTGGGCGAGCAGTACTTC	CSGGWGAGGLGEQYF
TRBV9	TRBJ2-1	TRBD2	few	TGTGCCAGCAGCGTAGGGGGGGGAAGCTCCTACAATGAGCAGTTCTTC	CASSVGGGSSYNEQFF
TRBV7-2	TRBJ2-7	TRBD1	few	TGTGCCAGCAGCTTTCTTGACAGGGACGAGCAGTACTTC	CASSFLDRDEQYF
TRBV19	TRBJ2-2	-	few	TGTGCCAGTAGGTCCCTCGGGGAGCTGTTTTTT	CASRSLGELFF
TRBV6-5	TRBJ2-5	TRBD2	-	TGTGCCACCACCGATGGGCTAGCGGGGGAGACCCAGTACTTC	CATTDGLAGETQYF
TRBV11-2	TRBJ1-2	-	-	TGTGCCAGCAGCTATCGCGACAGGAACTATGGCTACACCTTC	CASSYRDRNYGYTF
TRBV30	TRBJ2-1	-	-	TGTGCCTGGGCCGGGGGTACCTACAATGAGCAGTTCTTC	CAWAGGTYNEQFF